The 8 T cell receptor beta chains presented below share a single source sample, sequenced in a study of sequential checkpoint blockade in melanoma. TCRdb's copy holds only in-frame clones and misses some; the assay was immunoSEQ multiplex PCR. The sample lists 40,000 or so clones, roughly a third occurring once. Treatment of the sample: randomized to nivolumab then ipilimumab (arm A) or the reverse (arm B). This specimen consisted of tumor tissue (inferred from file names), obtained from a patient given nivolumab and ipilimumab in sequence. The source of these receptors is a human donor with melanoma.

V usage is TRBV15 and J usage is TRBJ1-5; D is perhaps TRBD1 (6 bases). The CDR3 contains 14 residues. V lost 5 bases and J 1 base, leaving 9 bases between the germline ends. Germline V gene data show CDR1 as LNHNV and CDR2 as YYDKDF (reference sequence). The CDR3 bases are TGTGCCACCAGCGCGGACAGAAGCAATCAGCCCCAGCATTTT. Protein: CATSADRSNQPQHF.

The genes are TRBV19 and TRBJ2-3, with TRBD1 as a possible D gene (6 bases). The CDR3 is made up of 15 amino acids. V was pared by 3 bases and J by 4 bases, with 14 bases between. From germline, CDR1 is LNHDA and CDR2 SQIVND (reference sequence). The CDR3 DNA follows: TGTGCCAGTAGTATTCAGGGGCTAGTATCAGATACGCAGTATTTT. Translation: CASSIQGLVSDTQYF.

The gene calls are TRBV9 and TRBJ2-1; TRBD2 aligns across 11 bases. V dropped 5 bases and J dropped 5; count of bases not matched to a gene: 3. CDR3 size: 14 residues. Germline V lookup: CDR1 SGDLS, CDR2 YYNGEE. DNA for the CDR3: TGTGCCAGCAGTGAGGGACTAGCGGACAATGAGCAGTTCTTC. Translation: CASSEGLADNEQFF.

This chain connects TRBV6-8 to TRBJ1-2, with TRBD1 matching over 7 bases. Germline-derived CDR1 and CDR2 are MNHGY and SAAAGT. The CDR3 spans 13 residues. V lost 5 bases to trimming and J lost 4 bases; unmatched junction nucleotides: 4. The CDR3 spells CASSLTGIYGYTF. The CDR3, as DNA: TGTGCCAGCAGTCTGACAGGGATCTATGGCTACACCTTC.

The CDR3 DNA follows: TGTGCCAGCAGTGAAGGGCGCTTAAGGGGCACAGATACGCAGTATTTT. Translating it yields CASSEGRLRGTDTQYF. The chain recombines TRBV6-1 with TRBJ2-3; D not resolved. Trimming left V 1 base short and J 1 base short, with 12 bases between. The CDR3 has 16 residues. Germline values: CDR1 MNHNS, CDR2 SASEGT.

This chain connects TRBV2 to TRBJ1-4; D unresolved. There are 15 residues in the CDR3. The V end was cut by 3 bases, the J end by 5 bases, with 13 bases between. Germline V gene data show CDR1 as SNHLY and CDR2 as FYNNEI. The CDR3 DNA sequence: TGTGCCAGCAGTGATACGGTTGACCTAAATGAAAAACTGTTTTTT. It is translated as CASSDTVDLNEKLFF.

The table lists this clone with many counts. The gene calls are TRBV6-8 and TRBJ2-5; 8 positions agree with TRBD2. Germline CDR1 MNHGY, CDR2 SAAAGT. The CDR3 has 18 amino acids. V lost 3 bases and J lost 2; bases outside the gene matches: 14. In DNA, the CDR3 is TGTGCCAGCAGTTATTCTAAGCTAGGGACGGGGGGGCAAGAGACCCAGTACTTC. It specifies CASSYSKLGTGGQETQYF.

The J gene is TRBJ2-3, the V gene TRBV6-8; tentatively, D is TRBD2 (6 bases). The CDR3 totals 16 residues. Germline V gene sequence: CDR1 MNHGY, CDR2 SAAAGT. Trimming left V 6 bases short and J 0 bases short, with 16 bases between. The CDR3 is CASRTWDFSSTDTQYF. The CDR3, as DNA: TGTGCCAGCAGAACCTGGGACTTCTCTAGCACAGATACGCAGTATTTT.